This TCR beta chain stems from a study of blood T cells in healthy people across ages. Alongside a J-beta primer mix, a sample-barcoded 5' primer served in a second PCR lasting roughly 6 to 11 cycles. From the 5' RACE reads, TCRdb called clonotypes with MiXCR, one entry per CDR3 protein. The sample records approximately 780,000 distinct CDR3 sequences, roughly 24% being singletons. The sample was also linked to a second study, of T cells of mothers and their children.

Material: blood. This receptor was taken from a boy between 10 and 17 years old in good health.

The CDR3 nucleotides are TGTGCCAGCAGCTCCTCTAGCGGGGTAAACTACGAGCAGTACTTC. Protein sequence: CASSSSSGVNYEQYF. The chain links TRBV14 to TRBJ2-7, with 9 nucleotides matching TRBD2. The CDR3 is 15 amino acids. Germline CDR1 and CDR2: SGHDN and FVKESK. V lost 5 bases and J lost 3; bases outside the gene matches: 8.